This TCR beta chain was captured in a study of cytotoxic CD8 clonotypes in ibrutinib-treated CLL. Points from the study as a whole: Clonality correlated strongly with circulating CD8+ T cells and exceeded age-matched healthy donors at baseline.

This clone was counted a single time. Its antigen is as yet unknown. Trimming cost V 3 bases and J 1 base, with 9 bases left between them. Germline V CDR1 and CDR2: SQVTM, ANQGSEA. CDR3 size: 13 residues. Deep sequencing aimed at 1 in 200,000 to 1 in 1 million T cells' resolution. Generated by immunoSEQ multiplex PCR, the TCRdb table keeps only in-frame clones and is missing some. The data hold fewer than 300,000 clones, with approximately 76% observed a single time. The sequenced sample was PBMCs, obtained at disease progression, from a patient treated with ibrutinib. The chain has TRBV29-1 and TRBJ2-5, with D hard to call. This clonotype originated in a human donor with chronic lymphocytic leukemia. CDR3 amino acids: CSVDSLLQETQYF. CDR3 DNA: TGCAGCGTTGATAGCCTGCTCCAAGAGACCCAGTACTTC.